The TCR beta chain under discussion was sequenced for a study of PD-1 blockade in classical Hodgkin lymphoma (dated by TCRdb to 2018 to 2020). In terms of the full investigation: Nivolumab dosing was 3 mg/kg intravenously every 2 weeks, continuing until either disease progression or unacceptable toxicity. The study used CyTOF and TCR beta sequencing to define a peripheral blood immune signature of response to PD-1 blockade in classical Hodgkin lymphoma. Beyond this particular receptor, the publication reports: Lower diversity was observed in patients in whom nivolumab was started less than 1 year after ASCT, and these patients were excluded from later analyses so that confounding by immune reconstitution would be avoided. Baseline TCR diversity was reported to be lower in newly diagnosed patients than in healthy donors and to be lower still in relapsed/refractory patients. Trial patients achieving complete response had baseline diversity similar to newly diagnosed patients, whereas partial responders and progressors had significantly lower diversity. CD4+ but not CD8+ TCR diversity rose significantly by C4D1 (p=0.0027 vs p=0.16), most apparent in complete responders (p=0.02). The study was restricted to a single clinical trial cohort, and the causes of repertoire differences, possibly disease activity or prior therapy, were left undefined.

The sample's time point label, decoded: cycle 2 day 1 (C2D1) of nivolumab. Every trial patient had relapsed after autologous stem cell transplantation, and cohorts A, B and C differed in prior brentuximab vedotin exposure. The trial cohort comprised approximately 55 patients with relapsed/refractory classical Hodgkin lymphoma whose best overall responses were complete response, partial response or progressive disease. Trial patients were treated with single-agent nivolumab in the multi-cohort phase II CheckMate 205 trial. An independent review committee assessed best overall response using the 2007 International Working Group response criteria. Trial PBMCs were collected immediately before nivolumab initiation (C1D1) and during therapy at cycle 2 day 1 and cycle 4 day 1. Peripheral blood was collected in 8 mL Vacutainer Cell Preparation Tubes, from which PBMCs were isolated by centrifugation and then cryopreserved.

Genomic DNA was extracted with the Qiagen DNeasy kit from unsorted PBMCs and from negatively selected CD4+ and CD8+ fractions. TCR beta CDR3 regions were amplified by immunoSEQ multiplex PCR using primers annealing to V and J segments. Amplification bias was minimized using a synthetic immune receptor repertoire, and residual bias was removed computationally after sequencing. On the study's bioinformatics: Repertoire diversity was quantified as the Shannon entropy index using custom Python scripts. Unsorted, CD4+ and CD8+ repertoires were analyzed separately, except for combined analyses in which CD4+ and CD8+ sequences were merged in silico. A clone counted as expanded when the clone's frequency after treatment rose at least 2-fold relative to C1D1, and clones undetected at baseline were given a pseudocount of 0.5. Clones with 0 or 1 copy at C1D1 were classified as singleton clones, and clones with 2 or more copies were classified as non-singleton clones. Clones expanded in unsorted samples were assigned a CD4+, CD8+ or unknown annotation through matching of protein sequences in sorted samples from the same patient. Wilcoxon tests on paired samples were used to test diversity changes from C1D1 to C4D1. This is the immuneACCESS table as TCRdb keeps it, with only in-frame sequences that have V and J called. A part of the clones is gone; compared with another copy, unresolved V genes explain less than half, and the rest is unexplained. V, J and clone size reflect that table, while D and trimming were determined from the DNA. The sample table lists around 20,000 clones, roughly 85% of them with a count of one. The ten largest clones represent about 12% of the sample.

This clone was recorded only once. Its cognate antigen has yet to be identified. Base qualities were left out, and no much larger clone turns up one base away. The germline V gene specifies SGHTS as CDR1 and YDEGEE as CDR2. From cysteine to phenylalanine, the CDR3 is 15 amino acids long. Only the CDR3 portion is preserved as DNA: 45 bases, with reading frame beginning at the first base. V was cut back by 0 bases and J by 6 bases, leaving a gap of 16 bases between them. The clonotype was recovered from a human donor with classical Hodgkin lymphoma. Recombination joined TRBV5-8 with TRBJ2-7; perhaps TRBD1 is the D gene, with 5 bases matching. The sequencing here drew on peripheral blood mononuclear cells (PBMCs), taken before the second cycle of nivolumab. The nucleotide sequence is TGTGCCAGCAGCTTGGGGAACGCCGTAAGGGGCGAGCAGTACTTC. Translated, this gives CASSLGNAVRGEQYF.